The 8 T cell receptor delta chains listed next were all sequenced from one sample in a study of γδ T cells in repeated Plasmodium falciparum infection (dated by TCRdb to the early 2020s). The method behind the library was multiplex PCR. Instrument used: Illumina MiSeq. TCRdb called clones anew from the public reads via CATT; matching DNA rows were later pooled. For this sample there are 45,000 to 70,000 delta-chain clones; roughly 1.8% appear just once. The ten biggest clones cover about 15% of the sample. Vgamma9/Vdelta2+ and Vdelta2-negative gammadelta T cell populations were flow-sorted from peripheral blood mononuclear cells for bulk TCR repertoire analysis. Sequenced input: gamma-delta T cells from blood. The receptors shown here come from a pool of human donors (malaria-infected and uninfected, not separated).

A note on this clone: TCRdb attributes to this sequence the protein of a much larger clone, which differs from the DNA translation at residue 19; a read error is likely, and the protein displayed is translated from the DNA. This chain links TRDV1 with TRDJ1, with 13 positions matching TRDD3. Germline V gene sequence: CDR1 TSWWSYY, CDR2 QGS. CDR3 length: 24 residues. CDR3 in DNA: TGTGCCCTTGGGGAACTCCTACCGGGCGAGGAGCTCGAACTGGGGGATACGGGAGCCGATAAACTCATCTTT. Protein: CALGELLPGEELELGDTGADKLIF.

There are a few counts of this clone. The protein TCRdb gives is from a much larger clone and does not agree with this DNA's translation at residue 10, likely a read error; the protein shown here comes from the DNA. The chain couples TRDV2 to TRDJ1, with 11 positions matching TRDD3. The J gene, absent from TCRdb, was called here by matching the DNA to germline. The CDR3 spans 19 residues. Germline V gives CDR1 GEAIGNYY, CDR2 EKD. J lost 6 bases, V lost 3 bases, and 20 bases had no gene match. This chain's CDR3 is CACDGRPSYVGGYGNKLIF. CDR3 DNA: TGTGCCTGTGACGGTCGGCCTTCCTACGTTGGGGGATACGGGAATAAACTCATCTTT.

A few counts support this clone. TCRdb attributes to this sequence the protein of a much larger clone, which differs from the DNA translation at residue 3; a read error is likely, and the protein displayed is translated from the DNA. The V gene is TRDV1, the J gene TRDJ1; 10 bases line up with TRDD3. The CDR3 runs 28 residues. CDR1 and CDR2 (germline): TSWWSYY, QGS. The CDR3 nucleotides are TGTGCTTTTGGGGAACTTGCCCGAAAAGGGCTTGGGGGATACCCCCTCGATTCCGGTACCCTTTACACCGATAAACTCATCTTT. Translation gives CAFGELARKGLGGYPLDSGTLYTDKLIF.

This clone was observed at least ten times. TCRdb's listed protein matches a much larger clone and diverges from this DNA's translation at residue 6, likely through a read error; the protein shown comes from the DNA. V and J are TRDV1 and TRDJ1; TRDD3 matches 8 bases. The CDR3 runs to 17 residues. The junction had 14 bases not matched to a gene; V was cut back by 8 bases and J by 0 bases. Per germline, CDR1 TSWWSYY and CDR2 QGS. The CDR3 loop reads CALKKCSWGKYTDKLIF. CDR3 DNA: TGTGCTCTTAAGAAATGTAGCTGGGGGAAGTACACCGATAAACTCATCTTT.

This clone appeared a few times. TCRdb attributes to this sequence the protein of a much larger clone, which differs from the DNA translation at residue 3; a read error is likely, and the protein displayed is translated from the DNA. This chain joins TRDV2 and TRDJ1, with 12 bases that match TRDD3. TCRdb leaves out the J gene; it was filled in here by matching the DNA to germline. Germline V gene sequence: CDR1 GEAIGNYY, CDR2 EKD. This CDR3 contains 20 residues. This CDR3 is CARDRLLGDTKRVYTDKLIF. CDR3 bases: TGTGCCCGTGACCGACTACTGGGGGATACAAAGAGAGTGTACACCGATAAACTCATCTTT.

This clone was recorded a few times. The TCRdb record carries a much larger clone's protein, which differs from this DNA's translation at residue 12; a read error is the likely cause, and the protein listed here is the DNA translation. The chain recombines TRAV38-2/DV8 with TRDJ1; possibly TRDD3 for D (6 bases). This CDR3 is 18 amino acids long. The germline V gene has CDR1 TSESDYY and CDR2 QEAYKQQN. V dropped 6 bases and J dropped 0 bases, with 24 bases sitting between them. The CDR3, as DNA: TGTGCTTATAATCGTAATACCGGGGGACTTAGGCACACCGATAAACTCATCTTT. Translated, it gives CAYNRNTGGLRHTDKLIF.

This clone showed up many times. The protein that TCRdb holds for this DNA derives from a much larger clone and differs from the translated DNA at residue 9, which likely indicates a read error; the protein shown here is translated from the DNA. V is TRDV1 and J is TRDJ3, with 8 bases lining up with TRDD3. Here the J gene was assigned by germline matching of the DNA, as TCRdb has none. J lost 1 base, V lost 4 bases, and 12 bases had no gene match. The germline CDR1 and CDR2 sequences are TSWWSYY and QGS. CDR3 length: 20 residues. Here the CDR3 reads CALGGRVRAGGSWDTRQMFF. Here the CDR3 DNA reads TGTGCTCTTGGGGGCAGGGTAAGAGCTGGGGGATCCTGGGACACCCGACAGATGTTTTTC.

With regard to this clone: The protein recorded in TCRdb matches a much larger clone and deviates from this DNA's translation at residue 8, suggesting a read error; the protein here is obtained by translating the DNA. The rearrangement links TRDV1 to TRDJ1; the D call may be TRDD2 or TRDD3 (5 bases each). No J gene is reported in TCRdb; it was inferred here by comparing the DNA with germline. The CDR3 totals 21 residues. Germline CDR1 is TSWWSYY and CDR2 is QGS. Trimming cost V 3 bases and J 1 base, with 30 bases left between them. The CDR3 loop reads CALGDSSHGNGVICVTDKLIF. The CDR3 DNA sequence: TGTGCTCTTGGGGACTCTTCCCACGGGAATGGGGTCATATGTGTCACCGATAAACTCATCTTT.